This is a list of T cell receptor beta chains from one sample in a study of vaccination and CD4 T cells after COVID-19. Their antigen targets remain unknown. TCRdb ran MiXCR on the PCR reads and lists one entry per CDR3 protein. The sample records about 17,000 distinct CDR3 sequences, 45% to 65% being singletons. Sequences were obtained from CD4+ T cells from blood, cultured in vitro. Source of these receptors: a human donor who had recovered from COVID-19. The CDR3 runs from the conserved cysteine through the conserved F or W. Each record gives: V gene, J gene, CDR3 length, clone size, D gene, CDR3 DNA, CDR3 protein. A D gene is named only where the DNA matches it firmly. Some rows have no size entry. The others give once, few or many, or a class for an expanded clone.

v_call: TRBV15; j_call: TRBJ2-5; cdr3_length: 13; clone_size: .; d_call: .; cdr3_nt: TGTGCCACCAGCAGCACCTCCGGGAAGACCCAGTACTTC; cdr3_aa: CATSSTSGKTQYF
v_call: TRBV7-8; j_call: TRBJ2-1; cdr3_length: 16; clone_size: .; d_call: TRBD2; cdr3_nt: TGTGCCAGTACACTATCCCCGGGACTAGCGGGATATGAGCAGTTCTTC; cdr3_aa: CASTLSPGLAGYEQFF
v_call: TRBV7-3; j_call: TRBJ1-1; cdr3_length: 13; clone_size: .; d_call: .; cdr3_nt: TGTGCCAGCAGCCAGGGTCTCCAAACTGAAGCTTTCTTT; cdr3_aa: CASSQGLQTEAFF
v_call: TRBV2; j_call: TRBJ2-7; cdr3_length: 15; clone_size: .; d_call: .; cdr3_nt: TGTGCCAGCAGTGATTTGGGCCAGAACAGCTACGAGCAGTACTTC; cdr3_aa: CASSDLGQNSYEQYF
v_call: TRBV7-9; j_call: TRBJ1-5; cdr3_length: 16; clone_size: .; d_call: .; cdr3_nt: TGTGCCAGCACCCTCCGGGGAGTTCATAGCAATCAGCCCCAGCATTTT; cdr3_aa: CASTLRGVHSNQPQHF
v_call: TRBV20-1; j_call: TRBJ2-1; cdr3_length: 12; clone_size: few; d_call: .; cdr3_nt: TGCAGTGCTAGATCCCCCCCGGGCCTAAAGCACTTC; cdr3_aa: CSARSPPGLKHF
v_call: TRBV20-1; j_call: TRBJ2-1; cdr3_length: 18; clone_size: .; d_call: TRBD2; cdr3_nt: TGCAGTGCCAACGGACCCGGGACTAGCGGGAGGGCCAGGTCTGAGCAGTTCTTC; cdr3_aa: CSANGPGTSGRARSEQFF
v_call: TRBV7-2; j_call: TRBJ2-2; cdr3_length: 16; clone_size: few; d_call: TRBD1; cdr3_nt: TGTGCCAGCAGCCCGGGGACAGGGGCTAACACCGGGGAGCTGTTTTTT; cdr3_aa: CASSPGTGANTGELFF
v_call: TRBV6-1; j_call: TRBJ1-1; cdr3_length: 15; clone_size: few; d_call: .; cdr3_nt: TGTGCCAGCAGTGACGTATCCGGAGGATACACTGAAGCTTTCTTT; cdr3_aa: CASSDVSGGYTEAFF
v_call: TRBV7-9; j_call: TRBJ2-2; cdr3_length: 16; clone_size: .; d_call: .; cdr3_nt: TGTGCCAGCAGAAATCCTAAGACAGCGAACACCGGGGAGCTGTTTTTT; cdr3_aa: CASRNPKTANTGELFF
v_call: TRBV15; j_call: TRBJ2-3; cdr3_length: 13; clone_size: .; d_call: .; cdr3_nt: TGTGCCACCAGCCGCGACAGGCCGGGTACGCAGTATTTT; cdr3_aa: CATSRDRPGTQYF